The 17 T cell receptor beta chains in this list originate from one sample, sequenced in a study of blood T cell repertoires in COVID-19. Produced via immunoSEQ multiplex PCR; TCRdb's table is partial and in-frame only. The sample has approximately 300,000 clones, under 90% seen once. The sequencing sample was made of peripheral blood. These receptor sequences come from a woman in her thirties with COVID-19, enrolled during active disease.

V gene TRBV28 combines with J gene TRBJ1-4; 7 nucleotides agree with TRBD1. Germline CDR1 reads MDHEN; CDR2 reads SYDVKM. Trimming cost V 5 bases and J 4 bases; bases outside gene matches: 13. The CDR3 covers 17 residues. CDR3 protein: CASSPSGTAHLNEKLFF. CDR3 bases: TGTGCCAGCAGTCCCTCCGGGACAGCGCACCTTAATGAAAAACTGTTTTTT.

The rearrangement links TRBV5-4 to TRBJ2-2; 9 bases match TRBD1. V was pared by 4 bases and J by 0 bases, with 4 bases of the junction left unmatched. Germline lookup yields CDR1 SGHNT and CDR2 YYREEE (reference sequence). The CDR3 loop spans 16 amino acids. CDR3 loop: CASSGRTGANTGELFF. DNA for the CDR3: TGTGCCAGCAGCGGGCGGACAGGGGCGAACACCGGGGAGCTGTTTTTT.

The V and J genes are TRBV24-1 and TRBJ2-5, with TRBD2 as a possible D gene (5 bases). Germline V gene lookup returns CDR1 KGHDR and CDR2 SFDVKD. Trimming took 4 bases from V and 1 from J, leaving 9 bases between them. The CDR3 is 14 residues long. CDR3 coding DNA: TGTGCCACCAGTGACCATGGAGGCCAAGAGACCCAGTACTTC. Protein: CATSDHGGQETQYF.

CDR3 nucleotides: TGTGCCAGCAGTTTAGGGACGGGGGGGAACTATGGCTACACCTTC. This codes for CASSLGTGGNYGYTF. The chain employs TRBV27 and TRBJ1-2; a possible D gene is TRBD1 (5 bases). Deletions cut 2 bases from V and 2 bases from J, with 12 bases between. The CDR3 spans 15 residues. Germline CDR1 is MNHEY and CDR2 is SMNVEV (reference sequence).

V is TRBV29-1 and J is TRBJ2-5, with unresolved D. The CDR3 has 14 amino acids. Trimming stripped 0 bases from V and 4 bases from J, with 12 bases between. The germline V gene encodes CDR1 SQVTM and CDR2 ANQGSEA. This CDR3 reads CSVEDRLARETQYF. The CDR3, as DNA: TGCAGCGTTGAAGACCGACTGGCTCGAGAGACCCAGTACTTC. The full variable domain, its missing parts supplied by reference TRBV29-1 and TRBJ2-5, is SAVISQKPSRDICQRGTSLTIQCQVDSQVTMMFWYRQQPGQSLTLIATANQGSEATYESGFVIDKFPISRPNLTFSTLTVSNMSPEDSSIYLCSVEDRLARETQYFGPGTRLLVL.

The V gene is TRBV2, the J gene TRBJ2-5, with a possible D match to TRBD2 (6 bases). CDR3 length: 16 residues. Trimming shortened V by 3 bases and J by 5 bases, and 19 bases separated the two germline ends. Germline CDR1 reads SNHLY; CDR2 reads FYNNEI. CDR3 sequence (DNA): TGTGCCAGCAGTGACCTGGGGGGTGTGGTAGCGGAGACCCAGTACTTC. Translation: CASSDLGGVVAETQYF.

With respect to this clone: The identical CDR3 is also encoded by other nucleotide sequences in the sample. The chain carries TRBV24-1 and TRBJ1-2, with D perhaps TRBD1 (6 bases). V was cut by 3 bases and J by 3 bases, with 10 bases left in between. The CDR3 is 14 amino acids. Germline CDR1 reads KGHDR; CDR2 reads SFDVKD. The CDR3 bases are TGTGCCACCAGTGATGCGACAGGCGACTATGGCTACACCTTC. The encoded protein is CATSDATGDYGYTF.

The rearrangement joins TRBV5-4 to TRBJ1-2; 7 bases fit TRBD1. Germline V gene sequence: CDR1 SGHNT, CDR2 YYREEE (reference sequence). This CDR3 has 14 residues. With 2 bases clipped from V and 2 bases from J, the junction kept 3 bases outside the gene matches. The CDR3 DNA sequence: TGTGCCAGCAGCTTACCGGGACAGAACTATGGCTACACCTTC. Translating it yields CASSLPGQNYGYTF.

CDR3: CASSPGTDNSPLHF. The CDR3 DNA sequence: TGTGCCAGCAGTCCCGGGACAGATAATTCACCCCTCCACTTT. The chain links TRBV6-6 to TRBJ1-6, with 7 bases that match TRBD1. Trimming cost V 5 bases and J 5 bases; bases outside gene matches: 3. This CDR3 spans 14 amino acids. Germline V gene lookup returns CDR1 MNHNY and CDR2 SVGAGI (reference sequence).

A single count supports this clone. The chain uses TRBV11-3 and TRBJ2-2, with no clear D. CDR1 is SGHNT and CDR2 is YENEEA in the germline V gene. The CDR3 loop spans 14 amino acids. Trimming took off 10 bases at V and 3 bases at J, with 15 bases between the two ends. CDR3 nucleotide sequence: TGTGCCACCTCCACCGGGTCGGACACCGGGGAGCTGTTTTTT. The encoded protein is CATSTGSDTGELFF.

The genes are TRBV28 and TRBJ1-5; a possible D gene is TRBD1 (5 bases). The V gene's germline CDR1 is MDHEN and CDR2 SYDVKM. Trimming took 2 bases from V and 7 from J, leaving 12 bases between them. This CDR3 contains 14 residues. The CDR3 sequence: CASSLGQGIQPQHF. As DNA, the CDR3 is TGTGCCAGCAGTTTAGGGCAGGGTATACAGCCCCAGCATTTT.

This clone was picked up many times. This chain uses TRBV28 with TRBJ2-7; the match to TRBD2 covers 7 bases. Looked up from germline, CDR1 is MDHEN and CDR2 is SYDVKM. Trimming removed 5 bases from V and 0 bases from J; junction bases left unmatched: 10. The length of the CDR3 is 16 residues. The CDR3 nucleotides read TGTGCCAGCAGTACCGGGACTACCTCTAACTCCTACGAGCAGTACGTC. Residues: CASSTGTTSNSYEQYV.

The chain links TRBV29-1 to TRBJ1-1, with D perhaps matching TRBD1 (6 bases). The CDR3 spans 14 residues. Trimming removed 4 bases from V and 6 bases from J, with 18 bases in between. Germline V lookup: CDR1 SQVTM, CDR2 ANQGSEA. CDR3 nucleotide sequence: TGCAGCGTTGCGTCCTCCGGGACACTGGCTGAAGCTTTCTTT. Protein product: CSVASSGTLAEAFF.

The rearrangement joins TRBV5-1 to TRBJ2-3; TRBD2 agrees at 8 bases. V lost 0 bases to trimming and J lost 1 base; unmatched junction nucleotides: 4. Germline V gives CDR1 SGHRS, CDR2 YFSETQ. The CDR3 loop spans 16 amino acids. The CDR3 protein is CASSLERGGRTDTQYF. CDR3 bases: TGCGCCAGCAGCTTGGAACGGGGGGGCCGCACAGATACGCAGTATTTT. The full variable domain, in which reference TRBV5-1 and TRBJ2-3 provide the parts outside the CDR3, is KAGVTQTPRYLIKTRGQQVTLSCSPISGHRSVSWYQQTPGQGLQFLFEYFSETQRNKGNFPGRFSGRQFSNSRSEMNVSTLELGDSALYLCASSLERGGRTDTQYFGPGTRLTVL.

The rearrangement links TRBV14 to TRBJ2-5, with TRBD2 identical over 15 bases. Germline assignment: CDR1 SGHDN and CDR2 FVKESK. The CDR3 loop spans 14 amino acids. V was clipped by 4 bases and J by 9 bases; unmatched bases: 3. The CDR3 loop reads CASSRTSGGESQYF. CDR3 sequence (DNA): TGTGCCAGCAGCCGGACTAGCGGGGGGGAGTCCCAGTACTTC.

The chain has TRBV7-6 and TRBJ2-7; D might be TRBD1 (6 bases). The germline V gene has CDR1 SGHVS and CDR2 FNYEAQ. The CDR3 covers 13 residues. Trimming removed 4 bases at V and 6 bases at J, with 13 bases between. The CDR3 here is CASSSLQGGEQYV. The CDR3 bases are TGTGCCAGCAGCTCGCTGCAAGGGGGCGAGCAGTACGTC.

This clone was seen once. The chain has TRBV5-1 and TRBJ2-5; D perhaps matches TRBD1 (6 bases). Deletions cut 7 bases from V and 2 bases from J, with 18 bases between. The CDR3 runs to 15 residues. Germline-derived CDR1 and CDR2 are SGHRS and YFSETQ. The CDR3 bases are TGCGCCAGCCGACTTGGGACACATAAGCAAGAGACCCAGTACTTC. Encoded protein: CASRLGTHKQETQYF.